This TCR beta chain was obtained from a study of graft-versus-host responses after intestinal transplantation. Study results and limitations: Recipient marrow showed GvH clones, some seen first in ileum or blood.

This clone was detected once. Its cognate antigen is unknown. Sequencing used immunoSEQ multiplex PCR; TCRdb keeps in-frame clones, though not all of them. The repertoire consists of 50,000 to 75,000 clones, with 94% occurring once and the leading ten covering around 0.38%. The TCR comes from a human donor who was the organ donor for an intestinal transplant. The specimen comprised unstimulated CD4+ T cells sorted from spleen or lymph node cells, sampled before transplant.

CDR3 residues: CASSSRQAVLNYGYTF. CDR3 coding DNA: TGTGCCAGCAGTTCACGACAGGCAGTTCTGAACTATGGCTACACCTTC. V is TRBV6-5 and J is TRBJ1-2; TRBD1 is a possible D gene (6 bases). Germline CDR1 reads MNHEY; CDR2 reads SVGAGI. V lost 4 bases to trimming and J lost 2 bases, with 17 bases between them. The CDR3 is made up of 16 amino acids.